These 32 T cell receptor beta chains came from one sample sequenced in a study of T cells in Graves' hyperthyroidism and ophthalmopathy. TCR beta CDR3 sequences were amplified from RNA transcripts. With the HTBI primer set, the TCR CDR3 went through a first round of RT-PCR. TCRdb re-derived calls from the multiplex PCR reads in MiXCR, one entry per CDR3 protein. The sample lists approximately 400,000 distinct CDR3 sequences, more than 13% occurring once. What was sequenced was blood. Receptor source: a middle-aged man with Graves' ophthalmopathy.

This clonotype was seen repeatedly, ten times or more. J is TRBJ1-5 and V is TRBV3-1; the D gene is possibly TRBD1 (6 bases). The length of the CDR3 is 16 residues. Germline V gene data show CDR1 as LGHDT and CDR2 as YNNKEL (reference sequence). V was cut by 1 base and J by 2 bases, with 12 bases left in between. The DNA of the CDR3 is TGTGCCAGCAGCCAAGGCAGTTCAGGGGGCAATCAGCCCCAGCATTTT. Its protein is CASSQGSSGGNQPQHF.

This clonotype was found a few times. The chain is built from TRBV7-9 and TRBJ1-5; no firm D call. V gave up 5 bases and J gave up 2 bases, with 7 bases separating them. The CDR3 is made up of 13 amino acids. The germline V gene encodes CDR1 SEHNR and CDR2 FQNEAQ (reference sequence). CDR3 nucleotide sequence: TGTGCCAGCAGCCCCGCCGGCAATCAGCCCCAGCATTTT. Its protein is CASSPAGNQPQHF.

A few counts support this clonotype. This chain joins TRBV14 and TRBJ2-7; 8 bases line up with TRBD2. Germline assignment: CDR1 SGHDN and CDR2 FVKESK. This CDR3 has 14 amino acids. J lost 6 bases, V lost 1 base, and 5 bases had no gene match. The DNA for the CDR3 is TGTGCCAGCAGCCAAGGACCAACTAGCGGCGAGCAGTACTTC. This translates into CASSQGPTSGEQYF.

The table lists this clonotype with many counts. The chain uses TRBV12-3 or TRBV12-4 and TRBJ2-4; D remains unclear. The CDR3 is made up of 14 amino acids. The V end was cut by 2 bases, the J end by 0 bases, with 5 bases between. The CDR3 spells CASSLIEAKNIQYF. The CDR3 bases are TGTGCCAGCAGTTTAATAGAAGCCAAAAACATTCAGTACTTC.

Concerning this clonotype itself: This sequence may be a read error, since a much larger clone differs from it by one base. The CDR3, as DNA: TGTGCCACCAGTGATCTAGGGACAGGACAATCATATGAGCAGTACTTC. This translates into CATSDLGTGQSYEQYF. This rearrangement joins TRBV24-1 to TRBJ2-7; TRBD1 agrees at 8 bases. The trim removed 3 bases at V and 7 bases at J, leaving 13 bases unmatched. This CDR3 comprises 16 residues. Germline CDR1 is KGHDR and CDR2 is SFDVKD.

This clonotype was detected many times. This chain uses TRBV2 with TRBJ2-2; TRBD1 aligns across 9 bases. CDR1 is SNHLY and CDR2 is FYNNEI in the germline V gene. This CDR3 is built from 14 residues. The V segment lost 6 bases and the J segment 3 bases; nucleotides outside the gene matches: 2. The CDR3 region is CASRDRGYTGELFF. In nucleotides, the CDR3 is TGTGCCAGCAGAGACAGGGGGTACACCGGGGAGCTGTTTTTT.

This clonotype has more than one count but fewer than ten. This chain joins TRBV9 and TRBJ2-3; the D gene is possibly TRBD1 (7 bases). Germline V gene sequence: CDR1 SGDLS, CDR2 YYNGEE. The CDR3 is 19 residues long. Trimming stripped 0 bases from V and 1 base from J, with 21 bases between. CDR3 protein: CASSVGYRGGPSGTDTQYF. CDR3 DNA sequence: TGTGCCAGCAGCGTAGGTTACAGGGGAGGCCCTTCAGGCACAGATACGCAGTATTTT.

The CDR3: CASSLNAGLQETQYF. In DNA form, the CDR3 reads TGTGCCAGCAGTTTAAACGCGGGACTCCAAGAGACCCAGTACTTC. J is TRBJ2-5 and V is TRBV27; possible D gene TRBD2, 6 bases. The ends were cut back, 2 bases at V and 1 base at J, with 11 bases in the middle. The CDR3 loop spans 15 amino acids. Germline loops: CDR1 MNHEY, CDR2 SMNVEV (reference sequence).

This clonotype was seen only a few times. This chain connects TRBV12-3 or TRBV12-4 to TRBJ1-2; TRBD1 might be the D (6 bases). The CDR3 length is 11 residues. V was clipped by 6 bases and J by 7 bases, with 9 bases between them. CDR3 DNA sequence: TGTGCCAGCAGCAACAGGGTTGGCTACACCTTC. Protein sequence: CASSNRVGYTF.

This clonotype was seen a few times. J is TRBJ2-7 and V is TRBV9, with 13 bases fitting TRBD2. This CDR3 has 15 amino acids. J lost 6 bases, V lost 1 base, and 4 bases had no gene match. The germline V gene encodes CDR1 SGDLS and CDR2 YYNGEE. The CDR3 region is CASSVKGLAGSEQYF. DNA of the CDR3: TGTGCCAGCAGCGTAAAGGGACTAGCGGGGTCCGAGCAGTACTTC.

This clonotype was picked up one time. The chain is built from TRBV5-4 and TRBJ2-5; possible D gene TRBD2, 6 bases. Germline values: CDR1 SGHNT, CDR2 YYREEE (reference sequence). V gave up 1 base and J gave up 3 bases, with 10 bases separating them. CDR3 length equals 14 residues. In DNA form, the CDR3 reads TGTGCCAGCAGCTTGAATGGGGGGAAAGAGACCCAGTACTTC. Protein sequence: CASSLNGGKETQYF. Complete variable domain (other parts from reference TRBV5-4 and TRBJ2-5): ETGVTQSPTHLIKTRGQQVTLRCSSQSGHNTVSWYQQALGQGPQFIFQYYREEENGRGNFPPRFSGLQFPNYSSELNVNALELDDSALYLCASSLNGGKETQYFGPGTRLLVL.

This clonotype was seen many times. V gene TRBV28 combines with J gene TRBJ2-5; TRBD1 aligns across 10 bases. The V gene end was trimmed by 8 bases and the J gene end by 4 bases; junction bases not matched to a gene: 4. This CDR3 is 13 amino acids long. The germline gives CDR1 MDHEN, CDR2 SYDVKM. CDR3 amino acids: CASGTGVPETQYF. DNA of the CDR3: TGTGCCAGCGGGACAGGGGTGCCAGAGACCCAGTACTTC. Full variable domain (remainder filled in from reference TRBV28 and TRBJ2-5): DVKVTQSSRYLVKRTGEKVFLECVQDMDHENMFWYRQDPGLGLRLIYFSYDVKMKEKGDIPEGYSVSREKKERFSLILESASTNQTSMYLCASGTGVPETQYFGPGTRLLVL.

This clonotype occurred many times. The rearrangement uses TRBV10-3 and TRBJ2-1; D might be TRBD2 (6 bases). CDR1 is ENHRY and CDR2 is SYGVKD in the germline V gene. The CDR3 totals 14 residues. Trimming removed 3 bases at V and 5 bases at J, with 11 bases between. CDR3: CAISEVGGNNEQFF. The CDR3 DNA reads TGTGCCATCAGTGAAGTTGGCGGGAACAATGAGCAGTTCTTC.

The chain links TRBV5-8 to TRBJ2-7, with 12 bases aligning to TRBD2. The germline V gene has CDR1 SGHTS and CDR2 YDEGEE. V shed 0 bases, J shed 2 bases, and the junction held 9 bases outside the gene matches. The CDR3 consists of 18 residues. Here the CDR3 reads CASSLARQTSGSPYEQYF. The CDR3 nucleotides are TGTGCCAGCAGCTTGGCCCGTCAGACTAGCGGGAGCCCCTACGAGCAGTACTTC.

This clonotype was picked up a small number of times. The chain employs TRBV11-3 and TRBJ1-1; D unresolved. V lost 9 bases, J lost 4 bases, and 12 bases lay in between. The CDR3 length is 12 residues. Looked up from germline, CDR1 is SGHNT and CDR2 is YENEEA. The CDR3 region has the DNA TGTGCCAGTAGTATCGGTGTCACTGAAGCTTTCTTT. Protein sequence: CASSIGVTEAFF.

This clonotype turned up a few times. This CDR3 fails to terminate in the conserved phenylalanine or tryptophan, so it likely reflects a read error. In DNA form, the CDR3 reads TGTGCCAGCACCCCCGGGGAGACCCAGTACCTC. Amino acid sequence: CASTPGETQYL. J is TRBJ2-5 and V is TRBV12-3 or TRBV12-4; D gene uncertain. The V and J ends lost 7 bases and 5 bases respectively, with 8 bases between them. The CDR3 spans 11 residues.

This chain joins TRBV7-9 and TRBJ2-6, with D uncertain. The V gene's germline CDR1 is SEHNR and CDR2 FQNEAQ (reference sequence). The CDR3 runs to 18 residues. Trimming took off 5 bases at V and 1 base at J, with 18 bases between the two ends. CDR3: CASSPSRAKSSGANVLTF. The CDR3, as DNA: TGTGCCAGCAGCCCCTCACGGGCCAAATCATCTGGGGCCAACGTCCTGACTTTC.

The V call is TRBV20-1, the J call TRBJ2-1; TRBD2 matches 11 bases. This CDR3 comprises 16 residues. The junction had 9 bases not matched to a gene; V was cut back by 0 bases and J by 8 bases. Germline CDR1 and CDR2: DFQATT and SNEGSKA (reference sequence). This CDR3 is CSARELAGARGYEQFF. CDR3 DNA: TGCAGTGCTAGAGAACTAGCGGGGGCCCGGGGGTATGAGCAGTTCTTC.

CDR3 bases: TGTGCCAGCAGTTTATCGGGGACGGGGACCCAGTACTTC. Residues: CASSLSGTGTQYF. The rearrangement uses TRBV27 and TRBJ2-5; D could derive from TRBD1 or TRBD2 (5 bases each). The CDR3 consists of 13 residues. Germline-derived CDR1 and CDR2 are MNHEY and SMNVEV (reference sequence). Trimming removed 0 bases from V and 7 bases from J, with 9 bases in between.

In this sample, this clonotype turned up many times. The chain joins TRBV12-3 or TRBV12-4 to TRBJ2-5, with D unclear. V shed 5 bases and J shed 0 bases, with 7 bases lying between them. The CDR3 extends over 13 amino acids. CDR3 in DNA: TGTGCCAGCAGTGATGACGACCAAGAGACCCAGTACTTC. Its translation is CASSDDDQETQYF.

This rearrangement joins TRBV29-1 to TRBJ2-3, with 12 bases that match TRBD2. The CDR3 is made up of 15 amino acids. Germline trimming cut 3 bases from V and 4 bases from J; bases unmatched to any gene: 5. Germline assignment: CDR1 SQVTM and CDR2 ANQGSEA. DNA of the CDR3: TGCAGCGTTGATCTAGCGGGAGGGGAAGCAGATACGCAGTATTTT. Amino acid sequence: CSVDLAGGEADTQYF.

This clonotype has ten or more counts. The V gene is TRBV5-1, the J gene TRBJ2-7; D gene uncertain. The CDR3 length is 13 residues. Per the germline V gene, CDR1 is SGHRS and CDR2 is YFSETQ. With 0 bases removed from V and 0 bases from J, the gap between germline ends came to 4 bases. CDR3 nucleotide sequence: TGCGCCAGCAGCTTGGACAACTCCTACGAGCAGTACTTC. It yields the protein CASSLDNSYEQYF.

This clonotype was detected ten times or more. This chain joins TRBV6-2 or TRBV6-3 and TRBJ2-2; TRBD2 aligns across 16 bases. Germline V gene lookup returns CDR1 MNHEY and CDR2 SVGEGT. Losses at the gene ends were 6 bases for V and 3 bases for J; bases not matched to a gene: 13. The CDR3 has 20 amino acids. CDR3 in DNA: TGTGCCAGCAGCCCCGGGACTAGCGGGAGGGGACGGATGTACACCGGGGAGCTGTTTTTT. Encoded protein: CASSPGTSGRGRMYTGELFF.

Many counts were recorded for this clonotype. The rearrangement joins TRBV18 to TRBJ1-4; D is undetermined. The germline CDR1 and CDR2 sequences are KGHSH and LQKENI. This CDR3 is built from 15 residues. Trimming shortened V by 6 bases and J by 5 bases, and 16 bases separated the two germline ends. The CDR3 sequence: CASSESGAENEKLFF. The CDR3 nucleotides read TGTGCCAGCTCGGAAAGTGGCGCAGAGAATGAAAAACTGTTTTTT.

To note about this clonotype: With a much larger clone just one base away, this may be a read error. CDR3 nucleotides: TGTGCCAGCAGGTCCGGGACCCTCCAAGAGCAGTACTTC. It codes for CASRSGTLQEQYF. The J gene is TRBJ2-7, the V gene TRBV3-1; tentatively, D is TRBD1 or TRBD2 (5 bases each). The V and J ends lost 6 bases and 7 bases respectively, with 16 bases between them. The CDR3 is 13 amino acids. Germline values: CDR1 LGHDT, CDR2 YNNKEL (reference sequence).

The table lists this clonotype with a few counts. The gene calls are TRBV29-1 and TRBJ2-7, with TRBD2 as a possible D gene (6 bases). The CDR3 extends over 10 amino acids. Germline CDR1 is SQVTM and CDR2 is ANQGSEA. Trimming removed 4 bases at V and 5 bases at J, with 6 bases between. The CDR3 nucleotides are TGCAGCGTTGGCGGGGACGAGCAGTACTTC. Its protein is CSVGGDEQYF.

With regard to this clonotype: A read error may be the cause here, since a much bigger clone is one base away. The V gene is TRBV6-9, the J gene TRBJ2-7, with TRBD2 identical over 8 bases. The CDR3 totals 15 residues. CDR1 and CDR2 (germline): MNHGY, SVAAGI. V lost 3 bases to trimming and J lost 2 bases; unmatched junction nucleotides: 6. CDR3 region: CASSYLGRAAYEQYF. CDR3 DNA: TGTGCCAGCAGTTACCTCGGGAGGGCCGCCTACGAGCAGTACTTC.

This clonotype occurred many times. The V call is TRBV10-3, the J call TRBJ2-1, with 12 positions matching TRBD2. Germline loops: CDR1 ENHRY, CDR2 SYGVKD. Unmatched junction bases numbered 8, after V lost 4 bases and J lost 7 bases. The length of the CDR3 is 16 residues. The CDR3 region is CAISAWGLAGRNEQFF. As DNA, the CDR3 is TGTGCCATCAGTGCCTGGGGACTAGCGGGCAGAAATGAGCAGTTCTTC.

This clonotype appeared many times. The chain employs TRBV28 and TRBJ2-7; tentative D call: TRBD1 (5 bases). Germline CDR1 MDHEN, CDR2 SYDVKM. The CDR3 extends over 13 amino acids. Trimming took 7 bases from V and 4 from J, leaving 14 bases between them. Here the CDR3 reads CASTDSVTYEQYF. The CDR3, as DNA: TGTGCCAGCACCGACAGCGTGACTTACGAGCAGTACTTC.

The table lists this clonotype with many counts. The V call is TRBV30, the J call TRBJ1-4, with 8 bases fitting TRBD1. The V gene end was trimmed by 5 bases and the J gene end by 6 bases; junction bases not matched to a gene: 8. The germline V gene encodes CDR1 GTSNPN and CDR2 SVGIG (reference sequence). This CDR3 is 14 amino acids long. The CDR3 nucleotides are TGTGCCTGGGACCAGGGGGCTAGAGATGAAAAACTGTTTTTT. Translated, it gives CAWDQGARDEKLFF.

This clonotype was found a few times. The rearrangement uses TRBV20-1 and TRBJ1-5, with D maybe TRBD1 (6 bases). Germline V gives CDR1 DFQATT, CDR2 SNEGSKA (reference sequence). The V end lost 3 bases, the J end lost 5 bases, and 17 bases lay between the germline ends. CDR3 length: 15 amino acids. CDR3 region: CSASIFPGADQPQHF. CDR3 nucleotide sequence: TGCAGTGCTAGTATTTTTCCGGGGGCAGATCAGCCCCAGCATTTT.

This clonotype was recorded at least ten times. CDR3 sequence (DNA): TGTGCCAGCAGCTTAGATGAGGGACAGAGGGGTGAAAAACTGTTTTTT. Its protein is CASSLDEGQRGEKLFF. The V gene is TRBV11-2, the J gene TRBJ1-4, with 7 nucleotides matching TRBD1. Germline CDR1 reads SGHAT; CDR2 reads FQNNGV. V gave up 0 bases and J gave up 7 bases; unmatched junction bases: 8. This CDR3 is 16 amino acids long.